This T cell receptor (beta chain) was observed in a study of blood T cells in healthy people across ages. A note on this clonotype: The antigen is unknown.

PCR was performed a second time for about 6 to 12 cycles using a sample-barcoded 5' primer and a J-beta primer mix. TCRdb fed the 5' RACE reads into MiXCR, producing one record per CDR3 protein. Of around 1.5 million distinct CDR3 sequences listed, approximately 59% are singletons. Study-wide findings and caveats: PBMCs left unsorted prevented a conclusive naive versus antigen-experienced comparison.

The TCR originated in a man younger than 35 in good health. Sequenced sample: blood.

DNA for the CDR3: TGCAGTGCCGCGGACCCCGGCTCCTACGAGCAGTACTTC. Translation: CSAADPGSYEQYF. The J gene is TRBJ2-4, the V gene TRBV20-1, with D unresolved. TRBJ2-7 explains the end of the DNA better; the J call may be wrong. Germline-derived CDR1 and CDR2 are DFQATT and SNEGSKA (reference sequence). The CDR3 has 13 amino acids.